A selection of T cell receptor beta chains follows, all from one sample in a study of OX40 agonist ivuxolimab in advanced cancers. Measured with immunoSEQ multiplex PCR; TCRdb has only the in-frame clones, and not every one. The repertoire holds roughly 76,000 clones, with approximately 85% as singletons. Here the sequenced sample was CD4+ or CD8+ T cells sorted from blood, taken in a trial of the OX40 agonist ivuxolimab. The receptors were gathered from an adult with an advanced solid tumor such as melanoma, head and neck, liver or kidney cancer. Each CDR3 is given without its conserved first and last residue. Fields, in order: V gene, clone size, D gene, J gene, CDR3 protein. A D gene is named only where the DNA matches it firmly. A clone size is listed for some rows: how often the clone was seen (once, few, many), or a class if it is expanded.

>TRBV7-9|-|TRBD1|TRBJ1-1
ASSPDRDTEAF
>TRBV5-6|few|-|TRBJ2-7
ASSSWHEQY
>TRBV25-1|few|-|TRBJ1-5
ASSELVRQPQH
>TRBV6-6|-|-|TRBJ1-5
ASSLLDNQPQH
>TRBV20-1|-|-|TRBJ1-3
SARDQGTIY
>TRBV5-6|-|-|TRBJ2-7
ASSLNTDYEQY
>TRBV11-1|-|-|TRBJ2-7
ASSFSGVEQY
>TRBV5-1|-|TRBD2|TRBJ2-7
ASSYVAGDSYEQY
>TRBV9|once|-|TRBJ2-5
ASSSRQQQETQY
>TRBV18|-|TRBD2|TRBJ2-7
ASSPLGLAGGFYEQY
>TRBV6-6|once|-|TRBJ2-1
ASSIRDTLSAEQF
>TRBV6-5|few|TRBD1|TRBJ2-7
ASSYRDRHEQY
>TRBV27|-|-|TRBJ2-1
ASFRDHQVRKF
>TRBV10-3|-|-|TRBJ1-2
AISGGQGSSGYT
>TRBV27|-|TRBD1|TRBJ1-1
ASSSDRGNTEAF
>TRBV29-1|-|TRBD1|TRBJ2-7
SVAGQGLHEQY
>TRBV19|-|-|TRBJ2-2
ASIDLPTGELF
>TRBV9|-|TRBD1|TRBJ2-2
ASSLRTGWTGELF
>TRBV5-1|-|TRBD1|TRBJ1-2
ASSLEKGADYGYT
>TRBV9|-|-|TRBJ1-2
ASSVVGGYGYT
>TRBV7-6|-|TRBD1|TRBJ1-3
ASSPWTGVENTIY
>TRBV5-6|-|-|TRBJ2-3
ASSLVGSGRTDTQY
>TRBV19|-|-|TRBJ1-2
ASSIFQMDNYGYT
>TRBV20-1|-|-|TRBJ1-1
STSGVPEAF
>TRBV18|once|TRBD1|TRBJ1-1
ASSPNDRGQPNTEAF
>TRBV6-5|-|-|TRBJ1-2
ASSYDGGQYGYT
>TRBV7-9|-|-|TRBJ2-7
ASSLGGREYEQY
>TRBV29-1|-|-|TRBJ1-6
SALIGGAWNSPLH
>TRBV7-2|-|-|TRBJ1-3
ASSLEGAPFSGNTIY
>TRBV9|-|-|TRBJ2-7
ASSAHRTVGNEQY
>TRBV6-1|-|TRBD1|TRBJ1-2
ASTGGTGRYGYT
>TRBV12-5|-|-|TRBJ1-1
ASGPYGKNTEAF
>TRBV10-3|-|-|TRBJ2-7
ASSPTKTGPGGYEQY
>TRBV9|few|-|TRBJ2-7
ASSVSGGGYEQY
>TRBV18|few|-|TRBJ2-2
ASSQGRGSTGELF
>TRBV7-2|-|-|TRBJ2-3
ASSSDRQDTQY
>TRBV7-2|medium-sized|-|TRBJ1-3
ASSLADGSGNTIY
>TRBV5-1|-|-|TRBJ2-7
ASSYIQGHEQY
>TRBV5-6|few|TRBD1|TRBJ2-7
ASSLGIGTGYEQY
>TRBV6-1|few|-|TRBJ1-6
ASSAGPYNSPLH
>TRBV5-6|-|TRBD1|TRBJ1-1
ASSFYRGQGSTEAF
>TRBV14|-|-|TRBJ2-7
ASSQEFPTREEQY
>TRBV7-7|-|TRBD1|TRBJ2-1
ASSLRQGTEQF
>TRBV11-2|-|TRBD2|TRBJ2-3
ASSLDLAGTDTQY
>TRBV5-6|-|-|TRBJ1-1
ASSLSRGRWTEAF